Below are 12 T cell receptor beta chains sequenced from a single sample in a study of cytomegalovirus exposure and HLA in healthy donors. This PCR relied on a set of 60 Vbeta primers and 13 Jbeta primers. Clones were read by immunoSEQ multiplex PCR, and TCRdb kept only the in-frame ones, dropping some. The top ten clones hold roughly 4% of a sample with about 150,000 clones, over 65% of them seen once. The sample consisted of PBMCs. The receptors shown here come from a man between 18 and 29 years old in good health and CMV-seropositive.

Points on this clone: Different DNA sequences within this sample yield the same CDR3. The genes are TRBV6-4 and TRBJ1-5, with 10 bases aligning to TRBD1. Trimming removed 6 bases from V and 3 bases from J; junction bases left unmatched: 5. This CDR3 comprises 15 residues. Germline lookup yields CDR1 MRHNA and CDR2 SNTAGT. CDR3 sequence (DNA): TGTGCCAGCAGCCCGGACAGGGGGGCCAATCAGCCCCAGCATTTT. This encodes CASSPDRGANQPQHF.

This clone was seen only a few times. The chain is built from TRBV5-6 and TRBJ1-1, with D unresolved. The V gene's germline CDR1 is SGHDT and CDR2 YYEEEE. With 3 bases removed from V and 2 bases from J, the gap between germline ends came to 14 bases. There are 15 residues in the CDR3. Written as DNA, the CDR3 is TGTGCCAGCAGCTCGCCCCTAGCCCGAAACACTGAAGCTTTCTTT. Translating gives CASSSPLARNTEAFF.

This clone was observed a few times. The chain carries TRBV2 and TRBJ2-2; 7 bases agree with TRBD2. Germline V gene lookup returns CDR1 SNHLY and CDR2 FYNNEI. V shed 7 bases, J shed 6 bases, and the junction held 11 bases outside the gene matches. This CDR3 is 15 amino acids long. CDR3 sequence (DNA): TGTGCCAGCACCGAGTGGGGGGAGGGCCCCGGGGAGCTGTTTTTT. Encoded protein: CASTEWGEGPGELFF.

The chain uses TRBV9 and TRBJ1-4; TRBD1 agrees at 7 bases. Germline-derived CDR1 and CDR2 are SGDLS and YYNGEE. J lost 6 bases, V lost 2 bases, and 7 bases had no gene match. The CDR3 covers 15 residues. The CDR3 DNA sequence: TGTGCCAGCAGCGTCGATGGACAGGAGTATGAAAAACTGTTTTTT. Translating gives CASSVDGQEYEKLFF. Combining the CDR3 with reference TRBV9 and TRBJ1-4 gives the whole variable domain DSGVTQTPKHLITATGQRVTLRCSPRSGDLSVYWYQQSLDQGLQFLIQYYNGEERAKGNILERFSAQQFPDLHSELNLSSLELGDSALYFCASSVDGQEYEKLFFGSGTQLSVL.

This rearrangement joins TRBV20-1 to TRBJ1-2, with D possibly TRBD1 on 6 matching bases. The CDR3 spans 11 residues. Per the germline V gene, CDR1 is DFQATT and CDR2 is SNEGSKA (reference sequence). V was clipped by 6 bases and J by 8 bases, with 13 bases between them. The CDR3 reads CSATTGKGYTF. CDR3 in DNA: TGCAGTGCCACGACAGGCAAGGGCTACACCTTC.

The chain is built from TRBV19 and TRBJ1-5; a weak D match, TRBD1 (6 bases). There are 14 residues in the CDR3. Germline V gene lookup returns CDR1 LNHDA and CDR2 SQIVND (reference sequence). V lost 3 bases and J lost 4, with 10 bases in between. CDR3 sequence (DNA): TGTGCCAGTAGTATCCGGGACACAAATCAGCCCCAGCATTTT. Its translation: CASSIRDTNQPQHF. Variable domain in full (rest from reference TRBV19 and TRBJ1-5): DGGITQSPKYLFRKEGQNVTLSCEQNLNHDAMYWYRQDPGQGLRLIYYSQIVNDFQKGDIAEGYSVSREKKESFPLTVTSAQKNPTAFYLCASSIRDTNQPQHFGDGTRLSIL.

In this sample, this clone turned up a few times. This chain uses TRBV4-1 with TRBJ2-5; D remains unclear. The DNA end is more similar to TRBJ2-7, so the J call may be wrong. The CDR3 runs 15 residues. CDR1 is MGHRA and CDR2 is YSYEKL in the germline V gene. The CDR3 nucleotides are TGCGCCAGCAGCCAAGATAAGGAGTCGGCCTACGAGCAGTACTTC. It is translated as CASSQDKESAYEQYF.

The chain is built from TRBV5-6 and TRBJ2-7; 10 bases map to TRBD1. This CDR3 comprises 16 residues. V lost 1 base to trimming and J lost 2 bases; unmatched junction nucleotides: 6. CDR1 and CDR2 (germline): SGHDT, YYEEEE. CDR3: CASSLRQGARPYEQYF. CDR3 nucleotides: TGTGCCAGCAGCTTGAGACAGGGGGCGCGACCCTACGAGCAGTACTTC.

The chain links TRBV15 to TRBJ2-7; 7 nucleotides match TRBD1. This CDR3 is built from 14 residues. Germline CDR1 reads LNHNV; CDR2 reads YYDKDF (reference sequence). Trimming removed 4 bases from V and 2 bases from J; junction bases left unmatched: 5. The CDR3 coding sequence is TGTGCCACCAGCACTCGACAGGGCACCTACGAGCAGTACTTC. It codes for CATSTRQGTYEQYF.

This clone was observed once. Compared with germline, one end of the junction differs, possibly owing to a read error. This rearrangement joins TRBV7-2 to TRBJ2-3; tentatively, D is TRBD2 (6 bases). The length of the CDR3 is 13 residues. CDR1 is SGHTA, CDR2 FQGNSA, per germline. CDR3 amino acids: CASSIPLADAQYF. In DNA form, the CDR3 reads TGTGCCAGCAGCATACCACTAGCAGATGCGCAGTATTTT.

The chain couples TRBV9 to TRBJ1-1, with D possibly being TRBD1 (6 bases). The germline CDR1 and CDR2 sequences are SGDLS and YYNGEE. V lost 2 bases and J 2 bases, leaving 13 bases between the germline ends. The length of the CDR3 is 15 residues. CDR3 nucleotides: TGTGCCAGCAGCGTTACAGGGAAAATTAACACTGAAGCTTTCTTT. Translating it yields CASSVTGKINTEAFF.

The chain carries TRBV25-1 and TRBJ1-4; possibly TRBD1 for D (5 bases). Germline-derived CDR1 and CDR2 are MGHDK and SYGVNS. The CDR3 spans 14 residues. The V gene lost 2 bases and the J gene lost 3 bases, with 7 bases spanning the gap. The CDR3, as DNA: TGTGCCAGCAGTGAAAGGGGTTCTAATGAAAAACTGTTTTTT. This encodes CASSERGSNEKLFF.